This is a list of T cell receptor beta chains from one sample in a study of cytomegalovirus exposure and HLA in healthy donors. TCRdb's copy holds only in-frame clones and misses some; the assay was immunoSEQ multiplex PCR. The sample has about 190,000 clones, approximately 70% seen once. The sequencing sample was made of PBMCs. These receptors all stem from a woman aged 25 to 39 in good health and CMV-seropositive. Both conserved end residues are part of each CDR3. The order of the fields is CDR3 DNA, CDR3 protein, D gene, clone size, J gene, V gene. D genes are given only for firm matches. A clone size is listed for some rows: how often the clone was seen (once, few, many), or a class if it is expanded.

cdr3_nt: TGTGCCAGCAGCCAGGGGGTTGAGCAGTTCTTC
cdr3_aa: CASSQGVEQFF
d_call: TRBD1
clone_size: .
j_call: TRBJ2-1
v_call: TRBV5-6

cdr3_nt: TGTGCCAGCAGCCCGGGGAAGGGGGCAAATTTAGGTGAAAAACTGTTTTTT
cdr3_aa: CASSPGKGANLGEKLFF
d_call: TRBD1
clone_size: .
j_call: TRBJ1-4
v_call: TRBV27

cdr3_nt: TGTGCCAGCAGTTATTTAGGCGGCGGGCACTCCTACGAGCAGTACTTC
cdr3_aa: CASSYLGGGHSYEQYF
d_call: .
clone_size: few
j_call: TRBJ2-7
v_call: TRBV6-5

cdr3_nt: TGTGCCAGCAGCCAACGACAGGAGGGTGGTAGCGGGAGGGCCTATGAGCAGTTCTTC
cdr3_aa: CASSQRQEGGSGRAYEQFF
d_call: TRBD2
clone_size: few
j_call: TRBJ2-1
v_call: TRBV4-2

cdr3_nt: TGTGCCAGCAGTTCCGACAGGGTTCCCTACGAGCAGTACTTC
cdr3_aa: CASSSDRVPYEQYF
d_call: TRBD1
clone_size: .
j_call: TRBJ2-7
v_call: TRBV7-2

cdr3_nt: TGTGCCAGTGACAGTTATGATGGCTACACCTTC
cdr3_aa: CASDSYDGYTF
d_call: .
clone_size: .
j_call: TRBJ1-2
v_call: TRBV6-5

cdr3_nt: TGTGCCAGCTCACCATCGACAGGGGTAGGGGAGACCCAGTACTTC
cdr3_aa: CASSPSTGVGETQYF
d_call: TRBD1
clone_size: few
j_call: TRBJ2-5
v_call: TRBV18

cdr3_nt: TGTGCCATCAGCCAGGGTCTTAATGAAAAACTGTTTTTT
cdr3_aa: CAISQGLNEKLFF
d_call: .
clone_size: .
j_call: TRBJ1-4
v_call: TRBV10-3

cdr3_nt: TGTGCCAGCAGCCCTCGCGGGACTAGCGGGGACTCGGGGCAGTATTTT
cdr3_aa: CASSPRGTSGDSGQYF
d_call: TRBD2
clone_size: .
j_call: TRBJ2-3
v_call: TRBV7-2

cdr3_nt: TGTGCCAGTTCCGGGACACAATATGAAAAACTGTTTTTT
cdr3_aa: CASSGTQYEKLFF
d_call: .
clone_size: .
j_call: TRBJ1-4
v_call: TRBV19

cdr3_nt: TGCGCCAGCATCCTAGCGGGAACCTACGAGCAGTACTTC
cdr3_aa: CASILAGTYEQYF
d_call: TRBD2
clone_size: .
j_call: TRBJ2-7
v_call: TRBV10-1

cdr3_nt: TGCGCCAGCAGCGGGAGCAGGGGGCGGGAGGATACGCAGTATTTT
cdr3_aa: CASSGSRGREDTQYF
d_call: .
clone_size: .
j_call: TRBJ2-3
v_call: TRBV5-1

cdr3_nt: TGTGCCAGCAGCTTAGTCCCAGGGAAGGGGATCTACGAGCAGTACTTC
cdr3_aa: CASSLVPGKGIYEQYF
d_call: .
clone_size: .
j_call: TRBJ2-7
v_call: TRBV11-2

cdr3_nt: TGTGCCAGTAGTACCCTATTTAGTGCTGAAGCTTTCTTT
cdr3_aa: CASSTLFSAEAFF
d_call: .
clone_size: .
j_call: TRBJ1-1
v_call: TRBV19

cdr3_nt: TGCAGTGCACAACTAGCCTACGAGCAGTACTTC
cdr3_aa: CSAQLAYEQYF
d_call: .
clone_size: .
j_call: TRBJ2-7
v_call: TRBV20-1

cdr3_nt: TGTGCCAGCAGTGAAAGACGCGGGAGCTCTGGAAACACCATATATTTT
cdr3_aa: CASSERRGSSGNTIYF
d_call: .
clone_size: .
j_call: TRBJ1-3
v_call: TRBV2

cdr3_nt: TGTGCCAGCTCACGGGACAGGCTCAGGGAGCAGTACTTC
cdr3_aa: CASSRDRLREQYF
d_call: TRBD1
clone_size: .
j_call: TRBJ2-5
v_call: TRBV18

cdr3_nt: TGTGCCAGCAGTTACTCCACCGGGGGCACTGAAGCTTTCTTT
cdr3_aa: CASSYSTGGTEAFF
d_call: .
clone_size: .
j_call: TRBJ1-1
v_call: TRBV6-6

cdr3_nt: TGTGCCAGCAGTTCAACCTACGAGCAGTACTTC
cdr3_aa: CASSSTYEQYF
d_call: .
clone_size: .
j_call: TRBJ2-7
v_call: TRBV27

cdr3_nt: TGTGCCAGCAACCCCTCAGGGGGCGGTCAGCCCCAGCATTTT
cdr3_aa: CASNPSGGGQPQHF
d_call: TRBD1
clone_size: .
j_call: TRBJ1-5
v_call: TRBV6-1

cdr3_nt: TGTGCCAGCAGCGACCGACAGGGGTCCACAGATACGCAGTATTTT
cdr3_aa: CASSDRQGSTDTQYF
d_call: TRBD1
clone_size: .
j_call: TRBJ2-3
v_call: TRBV11-3

cdr3_nt: TGTGCCAGCAGCTTGGGCCCCGAGCGGGAGGGCCGAGAGACCCAGTACTTC
cdr3_aa: CASSLGPEREGRETQYF
d_call: TRBD2
clone_size: .
j_call: TRBJ2-5
v_call: TRBV5-4

cdr3_nt: TGTGCCAGCAGCCCCCCCAGCGGGAGGTACAATGAGCAGTTCTTC
cdr3_aa: CASSPPSGRYNEQFF
d_call: TRBD2
clone_size: .
j_call: TRBJ2-1
v_call: TRBV28

cdr3_nt: TGCGCCAGCAGCTTACAGGGGGGTTACGAGCAGTACTTC
cdr3_aa: CASSLQGGYEQYF
d_call: TRBD1
clone_size: .
j_call: TRBJ2-7
v_call: TRBV5-1

cdr3_nt: TGTGCCAGCAGGCCGACAGGGTTGTCTGGCTACACCTTC
cdr3_aa: CASRPTGLSGYTF
d_call: TRBD1
clone_size: .
j_call: TRBJ1-2
v_call: TRBV27

cdr3_nt: TGTGCCAGCATCCGAGGGCCTGCGAGGGGGTGGTATGGCTACACCTTC
cdr3_aa: CASIRGPARGWYGYTF
d_call: .
clone_size: .
j_call: TRBJ1-2
v_call: TRBV6-4

cdr3_nt: TGTGCCAGCAGCTTGGACAGGCGGTCTCAAGAGACCCAGTACTTC
cdr3_aa: CASSLDRRSQETQYF
d_call: .
clone_size: .
j_call: TRBJ2-5
v_call: TRBV5-4

cdr3_nt: TGTGCCAGCAGCCCGACTGGCCTGACAGAAGACACTGAAGCTTTCTTT
cdr3_aa: CASSPTGLTEDTEAFF
d_call: .
clone_size: .
j_call: TRBJ1-1
v_call: TRBV27

cdr3_nt: TGCGCCAGCAAAGGCGACAGGCAGGGGGCCACTGAAGCTTTCTTT
cdr3_aa: CASKGDRQGATEAFF
d_call: TRBD1
clone_size: .
j_call: TRBJ1-1
v_call: TRBV10-2

cdr3_nt: TGTGCCAGTAGCATAGTGACAGGGTCTGAAGCTTTCTTT
cdr3_aa: CASSIVTGSEAFF
d_call: TRBD1
clone_size: .
j_call: TRBJ1-1
v_call: TRBV19

cdr3_nt: TGCGCCAGCAGCCCGCCGGGAGGCTACAATGAGCAGTTCTTC
cdr3_aa: CASSPPGGYNEQFF
d_call: TRBD2
clone_size: .
j_call: TRBJ2-1
v_call: TRBV5-1

cdr3_nt: TGTGCCAGCAGTGTCCTAGCCCCTAGCTCCTACAATGAGCAGTTCTTC
cdr3_aa: CASSVLAPSSYNEQFF
d_call: .
clone_size: .
j_call: TRBJ2-1
v_call: TRBV2

cdr3_nt: TGCGCCAGCAGCTTGGGGGCGGGAGAAGTACACGAGCAGTACTTC
cdr3_aa: CASSLGAGEVHEQYF
d_call: TRBD2
clone_size: .
j_call: TRBJ2-7
v_call: TRBV5-1

cdr3_nt: TGTGCCAGCAGTGACGGACAAAGCCAAGAGACCCAGTACTTC
cdr3_aa: CASSDGQSQETQYF
d_call: .
clone_size: .
j_call: TRBJ2-5
v_call: TRBV5-4

cdr3_nt: TGCGCCAGCAGTAATCCTTTAGCGGGAGGCGGGGAGCTGTTTTTT
cdr3_aa: CASSNPLAGGGELFF
d_call: TRBD2
clone_size: .
j_call: TRBJ2-2
v_call: TRBV10-1

cdr3_nt: TGCGCCAGCAGCTTGAGCGGCAGATACAATGAGCAGTTCTTC
cdr3_aa: CASSLSGRYNEQFF
d_call: .
clone_size: few
j_call: TRBJ2-1
v_call: TRBV5-1

cdr3_nt: TGTGCCAGCAGCCCATTCGGGAGGAGGCAAGAGACCCAGTACTTC
cdr3_aa: CASSPFGRRQETQYF
d_call: TRBD2
clone_size: few
j_call: TRBJ2-5
v_call: TRBV6-4

cdr3_nt: TGCAGCGTTGAAACATTCCGGGGAGGATCCACAGATACGCAGTATTTT
cdr3_aa: CSVETFRGGSTDTQYF
d_call: .
clone_size: .
j_call: TRBJ2-3
v_call: TRBV29-1

cdr3_nt: TGTGCCAGCATCCGGACAAGGGAGGGTAGGTCCCAGCATTTT
cdr3_aa: CASIRTREGRSQHF
d_call: .
clone_size: few
j_call: TRBJ1-5
v_call: TRBV2

cdr3_nt: TGTGCCAGTAGGTGGACAGGGGGCTCCGAGCAGTACTTC
cdr3_aa: CASRWTGGSEQYF
d_call: TRBD1
clone_size: once
j_call: TRBJ2-7
v_call: TRBV19

cdr3_nt: TGTGCCAGCAGCTTAGGCCTGTTTTACGAGCAGTACTTC
cdr3_aa: CASSLGLFYEQYF
d_call: .
clone_size: .
j_call: TRBJ2-7
v_call: TRBV13

cdr3_nt: TGTGCCAGCAGATACGACAGTGGCGGCACCGGGGAGCTGTTTTTT
cdr3_aa: CASRYDSGGTGELFF
d_call: .
clone_size: .
j_call: TRBJ2-2
v_call: TRBV2

cdr3_nt: TGTGCCAGCAGCGCCCTCAGGGGACTAGCGGACAATGAGCAGTTCTTC
cdr3_aa: CASSALRGLADNEQFF
d_call: TRBD2
clone_size: .
j_call: TRBJ2-1
v_call: TRBV9

cdr3_nt: TGCGCCAGCAGCGGAAGGGGGGGCGGGAGAGTAGCCGGGGAGCTGTTTTTT
cdr3_aa: CASSGRGGGRVAGELFF
d_call: .
clone_size: .
j_call: TRBJ2-2
v_call: TRBV4-1

cdr3_nt: TGCGCCAGCAGCATACTCGGTAAGCGGGAGGCCTTCTTCGGCTACGAGCAGTACTTC
cdr3_aa: CASSILGKREAFFGYEQYF
d_call: TRBD2
clone_size: .
j_call: TRBJ2-7
v_call: TRBV5-1

cdr3_nt: TGTGCCAGTAGTAGAGCGGGATGGGATGAGCAGTTCTTC
cdr3_aa: CASSRAGWDEQFF
d_call: TRBD2
clone_size: .
j_call: TRBJ2-1
v_call: TRBV19

cdr3_nt: TGCGCCAGCGCTTCGGACTACCCGAACTACTACGAGCAGTACTTC
cdr3_aa: CASASDYPNYYEQYF
d_call: .
clone_size: .
j_call: TRBJ2-7
v_call: TRBV5-1

cdr3_nt: TGTGCCAGCAGCCAAACGGGGGAAAGCGGCTACACCTTC
cdr3_aa: CASSQTGESGYTF
d_call: .
clone_size: .
j_call: TRBJ1-2
v_call: TRBV7-9

cdr3_nt: TGTGCCAGCAGTCATGACAGGGGGTTAAACACTGAAGCTTTCTTT
cdr3_aa: CASSHDRGLNTEAFF
d_call: TRBD1
clone_size: .
j_call: TRBJ1-1
v_call: TRBV6-5

cdr3_nt: TGTGCCAGTAGTAGCGGACTAGCGGGATTCATAGATACGCAGTATTTT
cdr3_aa: CASSSGLAGFIDTQYF
d_call: TRBD2
clone_size: .
j_call: TRBJ2-3
v_call: TRBV19

cdr3_nt: TGTGCCAGCAGCCAAGAGGGGGCCCAAGAGACCCAGTACTTC
cdr3_aa: CASSQEGAQETQYF
d_call: .
clone_size: .
j_call: TRBJ2-5
v_call: TRBV4-2

cdr3_nt: TGTGCCAGCAGTGATCAATGGACTAGCGGTATCAATGAGCAGTTCTTC
cdr3_aa: CASSDQWTSGINEQFF
d_call: TRBD2
clone_size: .
j_call: TRBJ2-1
v_call: TRBV6-1

cdr3_nt: TGTGCCAGCAGTTTCGGAGGGGAAGCGGGGCCCCAGCATTTT
cdr3_aa: CASSFGGEAGPQHF
d_call: .
clone_size: .
j_call: TRBJ1-5
v_call: TRBV28

cdr3_nt: TGTGCCAGCAGTTTTCTCCGCTCCTACAATGAGCAGTTCTTC
cdr3_aa: CASSFLRSYNEQFF
d_call: .
clone_size: .
j_call: TRBJ2-1
v_call: TRBV27